These 32 T cell receptor beta chains were all obtained from the same sample, sequenced in a study of CD8+CD57+ T cells in acquired aplastic anemia. Profiling of TCR beta VDJ combinations and CDR3 sequences used genomic DNA as template. TCRdb re-called the reads through MiXCR, storing one row per CDR3 protein. This table has about 130,000 distinct CDR3 sequences, 48% appearing once. Sequencing was carried out using sorted CD4+, CD8+, or CD8+CD57+ T cells (not recorded which) from PBMCs. The source of these receptors is a human donor in good health, serving as a control.

This clonotype has just a few counts. This chain uses TRBV10-2 with TRBJ2-7; D tentatively reads TRBD1 or TRBD2 (5 bases each). V gave up 3 bases and J gave up 5 bases, with 17 bases separating them. Germline CDR1 WSHSY, CDR2 SAAADI. The CDR3 is 15 amino acids. The CDR3 spells CASSDSGTPRDEQYF. CDR3 bases: TGCGCCAGCAGTGACTCAGGGACGCCGAGAGACGAGCAGTACTTC.

The rearrangement uses TRBV13 and TRBJ1-6; 7 bases are a match to TRBD1. Per the germline V gene, CDR1 is PRHDT and CDR2 is FYEKMQ (reference sequence). There are 17 residues in the CDR3. V was pared by 1 base and J by 6 bases, with 9 bases of the junction left unmatched. CDR3 nucleotides: TGTGCCAGCAGCTTAGCGACGGGAAGGGGGCTTAATTCACCCCTCCACTTT. Translation gives CASSLATGRGLNSPLHF.

This clonotype has ten or more counts. V gene TRBV7-2 combines with J gene TRBJ2-1; D call uncertain. V was clipped by 6 bases and J by 5 bases, with 17 bases between them. This CDR3 is 15 amino acids long. In germline, CDR1 is SGHTA, CDR2 FQGNSA. CDR3 loop: CASSRSRARDNEQFF. The CDR3 bases are TGTGCCAGCAGTCGCTCCCGGGCCAGAGACAATGAGCAGTTCTTC.

Only one count was recorded for this clonotype. The genes are TRBV29-1 and TRBJ2-7, with D possibly matching TRBD2 (5 bases). The CDR3 totals 13 residues. The germline CDR1 and CDR2 sequences are SQVTM and ANQGSEA. Trimming removed 8 bases at V and 3 bases at J, with 17 bases between. CDR3 sequence (DNA): TGCAGCAGTTATGCCGGGGAAAACTACGAGCAGTACTTC. It translates to CSSYAGENYEQYF.

The rearrangement uses TRBV10-3 and TRBJ1-2, with no clear D. Trimming stripped 8 bases from V and 7 bases from J, with 14 bases between. Per the germline V gene, CDR1 is ENHRY and CDR2 is SYGVKD. The CDR3 spans 12 residues. The CDR3 here is CAIHREGRGYTF. In nucleotides, the CDR3 is TGTGCCATCCATCGTGAGGGCCGTGGCTACACCTTC.

This clonotype appeared many times. The chain couples TRBV18 to TRBJ2-3; D is perhaps TRBD1 (5 bases). From germline, CDR1 is KGHSH and CDR2 LQKENI. Trimming removed 6 bases at V and 3 bases at J, with 16 bases between. The CDR3 consists of 15 residues. The CDR3 nucleotides read TGTGCCAGCTCTCCGGCAGGGTATGGGACAGATACGCAGTATTTT. Translating it yields CASSPAGYGTDTQYF.

This clonotype was picked up many times. The chain links TRBV5-1 to TRBJ2-1, with a possible D match to TRBD2 (7 bases). The CDR3 runs to 16 residues. V was trimmed by 0 bases and J by 0 bases, leaving 10 bases between them. Germline assignment: CDR1 SGHRS and CDR2 YFSETQ. DNA for the CDR3: TGCGCCAGCAGCTTGGGAGGGGGGGTCTCCTACAATGAGCAGTTCTTC. This gives the protein CASSLGGGVSYNEQFF.

The chain uses TRBV11-2 and TRBJ2-3, with TRBD2 matching 7 bases. Germline loops: CDR1 SGHAT, CDR2 FQNNGV. V gave up 2 bases and J gave up 3 bases; unmatched junction bases: 5. CDR3 size: 15 residues. The CDR3, as DNA: TGTGCCAGCAGCTTAAGCGGGGAGAGGACAGATACGCAGTATTTT. Protein: CASSLSGERTDTQYF.

There are many counts of this clonotype. The chain recombines TRBV5-8 with TRBJ1-2; perhaps TRBD1 as D (5 bases). The CDR3 is made up of 15 amino acids. V lost 0 bases, J lost 0 bases, and 9 bases lay in between. The germline CDR1 and CDR2 sequences are SGHTS and YDEGEE. CDR3 in DNA: TGTGCCAGCAGCTTGGGTGGGACCACTAACTATGGCTACACCTTC. Translation: CASSLGGTTNYGYTF.

This clonotype was found many times. The V and J genes are TRBV6-1 and TRBJ2-3; D is uncertain. V was shortened by 7 bases and J by 6 bases, with 17 bases between the two germline ends. The CDR3 consists of 14 residues. Looked up from germline, CDR1 is MNHNS and CDR2 is SASEGT. The CDR3 DNA follows: TGTGCCAGCATAATGGACCGACACATCGATACGCAGTATTTT. Its protein is CASIMDRHIDTQYF.

This clonotype was seen ten or more times. The chain recombines TRBV6-5 with TRBJ2-2, with TRBD1 as a possible D gene (6 bases). CDR1 is MNHEY and CDR2 is SVGAGI in the germline V gene. This CDR3 region has 15 residues. V was clipped by 2 bases and J by 1 base, with 8 bases between them. CDR3 sequence reads: CASSYGRGNTGELFF. The CDR3 DNA sequence: TGTGCCAGCAGTTACGGCAGGGGGAACACCGGGGAGCTGTTTTTT.

CDR3 nucleotide sequence: TGCAGCGTTGTTGAGGCGTTAGCGGGGGGTTTAAATGAGCAGTTCTTC. Amino acid sequence: CSVVEALAGGLNEQFF. The rearrangement uses TRBV29-1 and TRBJ2-1; the match to TRBD2 covers 10 bases. Per the germline V gene, CDR1 is SQVTM and CDR2 is ANQGSEA. The CDR3 totals 16 residues. J lost 7 bases, V lost 4 bases, and 13 bases had no gene match.

The chain couples TRBV24-1 to TRBJ2-7, with 7 bases lining up with TRBD1. The germline CDR1 and CDR2 sequences are KGHDR and SFDVKD. The CDR3 runs 12 residues. The V and J ends lost 11 bases and 4 bases, in that order; junction bases with no gene match: 7. The CDR3 DNA follows: TGTGCCATGGAGCAGGGGGAATACGAGCAGTACTTC. Its translation is CAMEQGEYEQYF.

The chain links TRBV7-8 to TRBJ2-6, with TRBD1 identical over 8 bases. The CDR3 has 15 residues. Germline CDR1 reads SGHVS; CDR2 reads FQNEAQ. V lost 8 bases and J lost 0; bases outside the gene matches: 3. Written as DNA, the CDR3 is TGTGCCAGCGACAGGGGTACCTCTGGGGCCAACGTCCTGACTTTC. Encoded protein: CASDRGTSGANVLTF.

This clonotype was seen at least ten times. The chain is built from TRBV7-3 and TRBJ1-2; 7 bases line up with TRBD1. CDR3 size: 15 residues. With V trimmed by 5 bases and J by 5 bases, 11 bases remained unmatched. Germline lookup yields CDR1 SGHTA and CDR2 FQGTGA. CDR3 nucleotide sequence: TGTGCCAGCAGCCCAACAGGGGATCAGCGTTATGGCTACACCTTC. This codes for CASSPTGDQRYGYTF.

CDR3 bases: TGTGCCAGCAGCTTGCATCGGGGGGTGGAGACCCAGTACTTC. Its translation is CASSLHRGVETQYF. The J gene is TRBJ2-5, the V gene TRBV5-5, with TRBD2 identical over 7 bases. The V segment lost 1 base and the J segment 5 bases; nucleotides outside the gene matches: 5. This CDR3 is built from 14 residues. Germline V gene lookup returns CDR1 SGHKS and CDR2 YYEKEE (reference sequence).

This clonotype was observed many times. This chain uses TRBV12-3 or TRBV12-4 with TRBJ1-6; D may be TRBD1 (6 bases). Trimming shortened V by 7 bases and J by 6 bases, and 16 bases separated the two germline ends. This CDR3 comprises 15 residues. In nucleotides, the CDR3 is TGTGCCAGCACCATCATTGGGGGGCGTAATTCACCCCTCCACTTT. Amino acid sequence: CASTIIGGRNSPLHF.

The chain is built from TRBV15 and TRBJ2-7; D possibly corresponds to TRBD1 (6 bases). Germline V CDR1 and CDR2: LNHNV, YYDKDF (reference sequence). The CDR3 has 14 residues. V lost 0 bases and J lost 4, with 10 bases in between. Here the CDR3 DNA reads TGTGCCACCAGCAGAGATACAGGGTCGTACGAGCAGTACTTC. Translation gives CATSRDTGSYEQYF.

This clonotype was seen a single time. The rearrangement links TRBV7-9 to TRBJ2-5, with 11 bases identical to TRBD2. The germline CDR1 and CDR2 sequences are SEHNR and FQNEAQ (reference sequence). V lost 3 bases and J lost 5; bases outside the gene matches: 5. CDR3 length: 15 amino acids. CDR3 residues: CASSFSGGAGETQYF. The CDR3 DNA reads as TGTGCCAGCAGCTTTAGCGGGGGGGCCGGTGAGACCCAGTACTTC.

Concerning this clonotype: A junction boundary mismatches the germline segment, possibly from a read error. J is TRBJ2-1 and V is TRBV20-1, with no clear D. CDR1 and CDR2 (germline): DFQATT, SNEGSKA (reference sequence). There are 11 residues in the CDR3. The CDR3 loop reads CSATRGNGQFF. The DNA for the CDR3 is TGCAGTGCAACAAGAGGCAATGGGCAGTTCTTC.

This clonotype was seen ten or more times. At one of its ends the junction is not consistent with the germline gene, which may arise from a read error. The genes are TRBV10-3 and TRBJ1-5; D is unclear. The germline V gene has CDR1 ENHRY and CDR2 SYGVKD. CDR3 length: 15 amino acids. CDR3 sequence (DNA): TGTGCCAGCAGTGAGAGGCAGATCCACAATCAGCCCCAGCATTTT. This sequence encodes CASSERQIHNQPQHF.

This chain links TRBV7-2 with TRBJ1-6, with D uncertain. Germline values: CDR1 SGHTA, CDR2 FQGNSA. The CDR3 contains 13 residues. Trimming left V 1 base short and J 11 bases short, with 9 bases between. The chain's CDR3 is CASSLGRDPPLHF. DNA of the CDR3: TGTGCCAGCAGCTTAGGAAGGGATCCACCCCTCCACTTT. The full variable domain, its missing parts supplied by reference TRBV7-2 and TRBJ1-6, is GAGVSQSPSNKVTEKGKDVELRCDPISGHTALYWYRQSLGQGLEFLIYFQGNSAPDKSGLPSDRFSAERTGGSVSTLTIQRTQQEDSAVYLCASSLGRDPPLHFGNGTRLTVT.

The table lists this clonotype with many counts. V usage is TRBV20-1 and J usage is TRBJ1-4; maybe TRBD1 (5 bases). V was cut by 1 base and J by 1 base, with 13 bases left in between. CDR3 size: 16 residues. Germline lookup yields CDR1 DFQATT and CDR2 SNEGSKA (reference sequence). CDR3 sequence: CSARGQGEQTNEKLFF. The CDR3 DNA sequence: TGCAGTGCTAGAGGGCAGGGTGAGCAAACTAATGAAAAACTGTTTTTT.

This clonotype was counted ten times or more. The chain uses TRBV6-6 and TRBJ2-5, with 8 bases aligning to TRBD2. The germline CDR1 and CDR2 sequences are MNHNY and SVGAGI (reference sequence). V lost 2 bases to trimming and J lost 1 base; unmatched junction nucleotides: 6. CDR3 length: 16 residues. The CDR3 sequence is CASSYHSGALQETQYF. The CDR3 DNA reads TGTGCCAGCAGTTACCATAGCGGGGCCCTCCAAGAGACCCAGTACTTC.

In this sample, this clonotype turned up many times. The V and J genes are TRBV7-2 and TRBJ1-1, with unresolved D. The CDR3 extends over 13 amino acids. Germline CDR1 SGHTA, CDR2 FQGNSA. Trimming removed 4 bases from V and 5 bases from J, with 11 bases in between. CDR3 sequence reads: CASSSGWETEAFF. The CDR3 DNA reads as TGTGCCAGCAGCTCCGGGTGGGAGACTGAAGCTTTCTTT.

With regard to this clonotype: This clone may be a read error of a much larger clone one base away. The chain carries TRBV11-2 and TRBJ1-4, with no clear D. Germline CDR1 SGHAT, CDR2 FQNNGV. The CDR3 sequence is 14 residues long. CDR3 coding DNA: TGTGCCTGCAGCTTAATGCGGTTCTCTGAAAAACTGTTTTTT. Translation: CACSLMRFSEKLFF.

The chain joins TRBV30 to TRBJ2-1; TRBD2 agrees at 7 bases. Trimming took 4 bases from V and 4 from J; bases not matched to a gene: 7. Germline CDR1 and CDR2: GTSNPN and SVGIG (reference sequence). This CDR3 contains 14 residues. The CDR3 region has the DNA TGTGCCTGGACGGGGCGGGAGTCTTACAATGAGCAGTTCTTC. Amino acids: CAWTGRESYNEQFF.

There are many counts of this clonotype. The rearrangement uses TRBV7-9 and TRBJ1-1, with D possibly being TRBD1 (5 bases). CDR1 and CDR2 from the germline V gene are SEHNR and FQNEAQ (reference sequence). V was cut by 2 bases and J by 4 bases, with 8 bases left in between. The CDR3 covers 13 residues. The CDR3 here is CASSLIGGTEAFF. The CDR3 DNA reads as TGTGCCAGCAGCTTAATCGGGGGCACTGAAGCTTTCTTT.

Comment on this clonotype: The junction differs from germline at one of its ends, possibly a read error. The chain couples TRBV24-1 to TRBJ2-3; tentative D call: TRBD2 (6 bases). This CDR3 has 13 amino acids. Germline V gene sequence: CDR1 KGHDR, CDR2 SFDVKD. The CDR3 loop is CATSENLSGTQYF. Here the CDR3 DNA reads TGCGCCACCAGTGAAAACCTTAGCGGTACGCAGTATTTT.

J is TRBJ1-2 and V is TRBV5-1, with 12 bases fitting TRBD1. The V gene's germline CDR1 is SGHRS and CDR2 YFSETQ. This CDR3 has 15 amino acids. With V trimmed by 4 bases and J by 5 bases, 6 bases remained unmatched. This CDR3 is CASSRGGQGAYGYTF. The CDR3 DNA is TGCGCCAGCAGCCGGGGGGGACAGGGGGCGTATGGCTACACCTTC.

This chain uses TRBV14 with TRBJ2-7, with TRBD1 identical over 8 bases. CDR3 length: 14 amino acids. Germline values: CDR1 SGHDN, CDR2 FVKESK. The junction had 9 bases not matched to a gene; V was cut back by 3 bases and J by 8 bases. The CDR3 loop is CASSQHGQGEKQYF. CDR3 in DNA: TGTGCCAGCAGCCAGCACGGACAGGGAGAAAAGCAGTACTTC.

This clonotype was detected many times. This chain joins TRBV7-9 and TRBJ2-5, with D possibly TRBD2 on 6 matching bases. CDR3 size: 12 residues. CDR1 is SEHNR and CDR2 is FQNEAQ in the germline V gene (reference sequence). The ends were cut back, 8 bases at V and 2 bases at J, with 9 bases in the middle. This CDR3 reads CASGGTQETQYF. CDR3 nucleotides: TGTGCCAGCGGGGGGACTCAAGAGACCCAGTACTTC.